This T cell receptor (beta chain) was recorded in a study of cytotoxic CD8 clonotypes in ibrutinib-treated CLL. About the research overall: The study included 11 to 12 relapsed/refractory and more than 14 treatment-naive patients; fewer than 18 had IGHV unmutated disease.

Depth targeted 1 in 200,000 to 1 in 1 million T cells, averaging approximately 9.3x coverage per clonotype. The method was immunoSEQ multiplex PCR; TCRdb's version includes in-frame clones alone and lacks a portion of them. The sample includes some 100,000 clones, approximately 56% of them seen just once. Per the germline V gene, CDR1 is MNHEY and CDR2 is SMNVEV (reference sequence). V was clipped by 6 bases and J by 4 bases, with 12 bases between them. The CDR3 is 13 amino acids. The sequenced sample was PBMCs, obtained after 24 months of ibrutinib treatment. The chain recombines TRBV27 with TRBJ1-1; D gene uncertain. This TCR came from a human donor with chronic lymphocytic leukemia. CDR3 protein: CASREPLGTEAFF. In nucleotides, the CDR3 is TGTGCCAGCAGAGAACCCCTGGGCACTGAAGCTTTCTTT.